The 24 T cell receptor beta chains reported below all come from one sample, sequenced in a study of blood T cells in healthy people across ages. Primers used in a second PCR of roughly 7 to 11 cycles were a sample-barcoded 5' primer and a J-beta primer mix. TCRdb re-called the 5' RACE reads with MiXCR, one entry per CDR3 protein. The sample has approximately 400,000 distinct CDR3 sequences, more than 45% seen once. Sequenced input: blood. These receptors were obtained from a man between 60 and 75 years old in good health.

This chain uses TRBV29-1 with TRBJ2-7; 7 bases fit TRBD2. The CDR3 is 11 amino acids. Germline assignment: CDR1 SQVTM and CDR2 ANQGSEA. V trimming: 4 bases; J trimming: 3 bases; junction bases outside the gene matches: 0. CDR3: CSVASGYEQYF. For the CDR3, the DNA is TGCAGCGTTGCTAGCGGCTACGAGCAGTACTTC.

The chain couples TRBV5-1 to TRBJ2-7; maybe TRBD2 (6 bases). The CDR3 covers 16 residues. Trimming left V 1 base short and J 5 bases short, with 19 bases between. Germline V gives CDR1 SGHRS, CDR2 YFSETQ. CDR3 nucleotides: TGCGCCAGCAGCTTGCAGGGCAGGGAGGCGGCCAACGAGCAGTACTTC. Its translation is CASSLQGREAANEQYF.

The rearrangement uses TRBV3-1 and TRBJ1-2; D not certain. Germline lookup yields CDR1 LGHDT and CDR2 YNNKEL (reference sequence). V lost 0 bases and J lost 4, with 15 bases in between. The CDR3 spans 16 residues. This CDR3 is CASSQDNRAELYGYTF. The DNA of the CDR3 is TGTGCCAGCAGCCAAGATAATAGGGCGGAACTCTATGGCTACACCTTC.

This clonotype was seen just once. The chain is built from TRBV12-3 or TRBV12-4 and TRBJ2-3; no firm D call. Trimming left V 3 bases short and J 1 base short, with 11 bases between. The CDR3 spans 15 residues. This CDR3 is CASSFTRAGTDTQYF. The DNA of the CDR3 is TGTGCCAGCAGTTTTACTCGGGCCGGCACAGATACGCAGTATTTT.

CDR3 protein: CAISEDGAYNEQFF. CDR3 nucleotide sequence: TGTGCCATCAGTGAGGACGGGGCCTACAATGAGCAGTTCTTC. The chain has TRBV10-3 and TRBJ2-1, with TRBD2 as a possible D gene (5 bases). Germline V CDR1 and CDR2: ENHRY, SYGVKD. V gave up 2 bases and J gave up 2 bases, with 7 bases separating them. This CDR3 has 14 amino acids.

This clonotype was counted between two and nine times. DNA of the CDR3: TGTGCCAGCAGCCAAGAACTCACGCCCCGGGGGAGTGAAAAACTGTTTTTT. As protein: CASSQELTPRGSEKLFF. This sequence joins TRBV4-2 and TRBJ1-4; weak D call: TRBD1 (5 bases). V dropped 0 bases and J dropped 7 bases, with 18 bases sitting between them. CDR1 and CDR2 from the germline V gene are LGHNA and YNFKEQ. The CDR3 runs 17 residues.

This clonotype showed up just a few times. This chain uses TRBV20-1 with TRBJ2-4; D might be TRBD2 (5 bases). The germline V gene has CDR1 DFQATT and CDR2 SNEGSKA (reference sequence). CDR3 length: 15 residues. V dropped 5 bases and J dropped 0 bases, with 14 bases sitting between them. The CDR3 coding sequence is TGCAGTGCTCTAGCTCGCCAGCTAGCCAAAAACATTCAGTACTTC. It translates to CSALARQLAKNIQYF.

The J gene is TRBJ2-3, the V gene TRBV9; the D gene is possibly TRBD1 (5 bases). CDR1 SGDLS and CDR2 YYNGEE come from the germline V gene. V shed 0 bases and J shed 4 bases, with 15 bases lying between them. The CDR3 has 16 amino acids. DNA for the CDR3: TGTGCCAGCAGCGTAGAGGCCAGGGTGGGTGCAGATACGCAGTATTTT. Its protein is CASSVEARVGADTQYF.

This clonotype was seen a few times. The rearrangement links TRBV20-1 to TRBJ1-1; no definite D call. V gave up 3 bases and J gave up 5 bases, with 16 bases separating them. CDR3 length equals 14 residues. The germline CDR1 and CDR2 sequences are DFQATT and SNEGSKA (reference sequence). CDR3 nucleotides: TGCAGTGCTAGGTCGGACCCAAGGTGGACTGAAGCTTTCTTT. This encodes CSARSDPRWTEAFF.

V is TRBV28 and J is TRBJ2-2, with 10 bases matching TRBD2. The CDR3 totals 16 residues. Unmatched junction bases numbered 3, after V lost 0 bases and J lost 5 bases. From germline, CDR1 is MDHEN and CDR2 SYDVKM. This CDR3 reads CASSLWASGRTGELFF. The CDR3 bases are TGTGCCAGCAGTTTATGGGCTAGCGGGAGAACCGGGGAGCTGTTTTTT.

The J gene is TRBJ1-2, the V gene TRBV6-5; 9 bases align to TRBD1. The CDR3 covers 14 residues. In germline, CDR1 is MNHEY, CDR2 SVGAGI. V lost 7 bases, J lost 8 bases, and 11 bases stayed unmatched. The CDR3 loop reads CASTANRGLKGYTF. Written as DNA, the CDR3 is TGTGCCAGCACCGCGAACAGGGGGCTAAAAGGCTACACCTTC.

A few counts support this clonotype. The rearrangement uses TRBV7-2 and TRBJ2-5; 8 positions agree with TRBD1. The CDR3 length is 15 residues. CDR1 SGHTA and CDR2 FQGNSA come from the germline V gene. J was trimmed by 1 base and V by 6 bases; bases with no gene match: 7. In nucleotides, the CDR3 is TGTGCCAGCAGTCCAGGGGGCGCCGGCCAAGAGACCCAGTACTTC. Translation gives CASSPGGAGQETQYF.

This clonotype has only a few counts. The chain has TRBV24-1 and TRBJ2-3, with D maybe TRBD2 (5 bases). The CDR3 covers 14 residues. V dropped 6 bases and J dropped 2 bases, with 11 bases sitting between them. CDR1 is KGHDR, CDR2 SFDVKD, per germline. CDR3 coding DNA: TGTGCCACCAGTCTTGGGAGTCCCACAGATACGCAGTATTTT. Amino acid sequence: CATSLGSPTDTQYF.

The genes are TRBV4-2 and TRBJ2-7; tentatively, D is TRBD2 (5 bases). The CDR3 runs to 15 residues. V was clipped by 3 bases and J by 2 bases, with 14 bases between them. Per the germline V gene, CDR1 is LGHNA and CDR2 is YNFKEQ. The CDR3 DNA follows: TGTGCCAGCAGCCAGGAGGCCGTGAAGGCCTACGAGCAGTACTTC. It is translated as CASSQEAVKAYEQYF.

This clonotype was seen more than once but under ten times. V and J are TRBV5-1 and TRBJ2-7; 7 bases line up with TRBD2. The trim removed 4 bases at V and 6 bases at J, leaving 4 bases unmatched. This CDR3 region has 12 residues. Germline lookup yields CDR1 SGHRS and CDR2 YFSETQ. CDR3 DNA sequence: TGCGCCAGCAGCCGGGAGGCTCTCGAGCAGTACTTC. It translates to CASSREALEQYF.

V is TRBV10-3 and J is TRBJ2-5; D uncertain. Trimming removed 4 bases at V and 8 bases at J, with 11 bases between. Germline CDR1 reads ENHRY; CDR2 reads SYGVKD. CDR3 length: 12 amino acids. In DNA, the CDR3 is TGTGCCATCAGTGGTGAGCAGCGTACCCAGTACTTC. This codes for CAISGEQRTQYF.

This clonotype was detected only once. In DNA form, the CDR3 reads TGTGCCAGCAGCCCCGCGGGGTCGGGCTACTACGAGCAGTACTTC. Residues: CASSPAGSGYYEQYF. J is TRBJ2-7 and V is TRBV11-2; a weak D match, TRBD2 (6 bases). The CDR3 runs to 15 residues. Germline CDR1 reads SGHAT; CDR2 reads FQNNGV. Between the trimmed V and J ends, which lost 5 bases and 3 bases, there was a span of 17 bases.

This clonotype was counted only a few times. The CDR3 DNA follows: TGCGCCAGCACCCTCCAAGGTGGTGCCAAAAACATTCAGTACTTC. It codes for CASTLQGGAKNIQYF. V usage is TRBV5-1 and J usage is TRBJ2-4; no definite D call. Germline V gives CDR1 SGHRS, CDR2 YFSETQ. Trimming left V 6 bases short and J 1 base short, with 14 bases between. The CDR3 has 15 residues.

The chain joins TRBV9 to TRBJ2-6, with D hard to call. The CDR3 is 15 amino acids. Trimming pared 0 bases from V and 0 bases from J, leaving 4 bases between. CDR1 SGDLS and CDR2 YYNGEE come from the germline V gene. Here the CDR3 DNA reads TGTGCCAGCAGCGTAGACGGCTCTGGGGCCAACGTCCTGACTTTC. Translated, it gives CASSVDGSGANVLTF.

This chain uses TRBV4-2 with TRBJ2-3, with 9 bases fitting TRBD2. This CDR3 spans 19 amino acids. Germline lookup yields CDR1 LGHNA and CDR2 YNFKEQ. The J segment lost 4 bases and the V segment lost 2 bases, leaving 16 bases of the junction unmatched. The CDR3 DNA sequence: TGTGCCAGCAGCCAATGCGGGGGGGCCCAACCCACGCCCCCAGATACGCAGTATTTT. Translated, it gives CASSQCGGAQPTPPDTQYF.

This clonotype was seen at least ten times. The DNA of the CDR3 is TGTGCCAGCAGTTCCCCCCCGGGGGGTGAAGCTTTCTTT. The encoded protein is CASSSPPGGEAFF. This chain connects TRBV6-6 to TRBJ1-1; TRBD1 might be the D (5 bases). Germline CDR1 and CDR2: MNHNY and SVGAGI (reference sequence). The V and J ends lost 4 bases and 7 bases respectively, with 13 bases between them. This CDR3 has 13 residues.

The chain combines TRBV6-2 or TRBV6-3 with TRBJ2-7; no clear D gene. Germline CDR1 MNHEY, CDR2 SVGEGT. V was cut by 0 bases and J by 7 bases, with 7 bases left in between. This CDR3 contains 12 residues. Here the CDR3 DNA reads TGTGCCAGCAGTTACTCGACCGGGGAGCAGTACTTC. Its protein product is CASSYSTGEQYF.

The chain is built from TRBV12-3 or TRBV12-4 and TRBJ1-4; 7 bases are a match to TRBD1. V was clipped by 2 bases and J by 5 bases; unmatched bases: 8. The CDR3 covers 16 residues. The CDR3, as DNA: TGTGCCAGCAGTTTATCAAGGACAGGAAACAATGAAAAACTGTTTTTT. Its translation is CASSLSRTGNNEKLFF.

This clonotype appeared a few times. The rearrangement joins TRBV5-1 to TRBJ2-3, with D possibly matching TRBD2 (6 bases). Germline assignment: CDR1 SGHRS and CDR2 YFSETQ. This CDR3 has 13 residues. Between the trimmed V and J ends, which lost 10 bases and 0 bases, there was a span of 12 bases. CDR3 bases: TGCGCCGGTCGTAGCGGAAGCACAGATACGCAGTATTTT. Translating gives CAGRSGSTDTQYF.